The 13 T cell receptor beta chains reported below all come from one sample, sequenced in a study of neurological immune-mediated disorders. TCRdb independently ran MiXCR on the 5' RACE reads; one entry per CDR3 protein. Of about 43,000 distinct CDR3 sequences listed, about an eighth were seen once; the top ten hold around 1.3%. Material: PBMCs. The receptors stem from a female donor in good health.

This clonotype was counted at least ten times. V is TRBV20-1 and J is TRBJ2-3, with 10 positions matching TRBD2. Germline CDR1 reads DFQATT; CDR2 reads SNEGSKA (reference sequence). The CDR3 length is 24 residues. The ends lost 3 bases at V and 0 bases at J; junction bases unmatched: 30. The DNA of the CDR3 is TGCAGTGCTAGTTTTTTCTGGGGGACTAGGGGTAGCGGGAGGCTCCCGACTAGCACAGATACGCAGTATTTT. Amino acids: CSASFFWGTRGSGRLPTSTDTQYF.

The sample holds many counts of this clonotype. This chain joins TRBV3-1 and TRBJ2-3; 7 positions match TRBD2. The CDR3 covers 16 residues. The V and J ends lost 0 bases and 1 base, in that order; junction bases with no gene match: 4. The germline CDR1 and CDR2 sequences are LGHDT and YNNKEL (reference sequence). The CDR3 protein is CASSQDRLAGTDTQYF. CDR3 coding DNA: TGTGCCAGCAGCCAAGATCGGCTAGCGGGCACAGATACGCAGTATTTT.

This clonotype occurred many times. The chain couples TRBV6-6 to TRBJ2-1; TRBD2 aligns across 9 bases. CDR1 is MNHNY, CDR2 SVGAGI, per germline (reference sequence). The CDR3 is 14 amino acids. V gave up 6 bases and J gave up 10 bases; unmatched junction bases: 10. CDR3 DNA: TGTGCCAGCAGAGAGGCGGGGGGGTTTAACGAGCAGTTCTTC. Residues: CASREAGGFNEQFF.

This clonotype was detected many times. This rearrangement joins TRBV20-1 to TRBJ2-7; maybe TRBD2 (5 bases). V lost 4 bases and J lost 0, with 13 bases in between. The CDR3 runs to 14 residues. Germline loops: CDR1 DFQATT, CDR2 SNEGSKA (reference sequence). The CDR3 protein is CSAIRTASSYEQYF. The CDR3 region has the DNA TGCAGTGCTATCCGGACTGCCAGCTCCTACGAGCAGTACTTC.

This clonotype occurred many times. The CDR3 loop is CASSQGRMNTEAFF. CDR3 bases: TGTGCCAGCAGTCAGGGACGGATGAACACTGAAGCTTTCTTT. This chain joins TRBV6-6 and TRBJ1-1, with D perhaps TRBD1 (5 bases). V lost 5 bases and J lost 0, with 10 bases in between. This CDR3 has 14 residues. From germline, CDR1 is MNHNY and CDR2 SVGAGI (reference sequence).

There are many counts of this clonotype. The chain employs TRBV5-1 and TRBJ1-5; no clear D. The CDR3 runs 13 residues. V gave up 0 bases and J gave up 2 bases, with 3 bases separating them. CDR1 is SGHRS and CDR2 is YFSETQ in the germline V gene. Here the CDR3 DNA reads TGCGCCAGCAGCTTGGTAGGCAATCAGCCCCAGCATTTT. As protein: CASSLVGNQPQHF.

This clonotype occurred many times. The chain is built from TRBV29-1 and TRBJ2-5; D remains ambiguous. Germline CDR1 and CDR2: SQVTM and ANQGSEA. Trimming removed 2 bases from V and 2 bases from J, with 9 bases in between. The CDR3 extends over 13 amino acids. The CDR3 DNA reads TGCAGCGTTGAAAGGCGGCAACAAGAGACCCAGTACTTC. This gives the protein CSVERRQQETQYF.

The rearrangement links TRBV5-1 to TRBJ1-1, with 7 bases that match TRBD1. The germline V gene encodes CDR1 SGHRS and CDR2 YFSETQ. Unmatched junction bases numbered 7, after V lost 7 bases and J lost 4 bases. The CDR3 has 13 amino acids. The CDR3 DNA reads TGCGCCAGCCGTAATACAGGGGCCACTGAAGCTTTCTTT. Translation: CASRNTGATEAFF.

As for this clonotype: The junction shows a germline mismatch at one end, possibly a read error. The CDR3 sequence: CASSVQGLGNHPQHF. CDR3 nucleotide sequence: TGCGCCAGCAGCGTACAGGGGTTGGGCAATCATCCCCAGCATTTT. J is TRBJ1-5 and V is TRBV2, with TRBD1 identical over 7 bases. The CDR3 totals 15 residues. Per the germline V gene, CDR1 is SNHLY and CDR2 is FYNNEI.

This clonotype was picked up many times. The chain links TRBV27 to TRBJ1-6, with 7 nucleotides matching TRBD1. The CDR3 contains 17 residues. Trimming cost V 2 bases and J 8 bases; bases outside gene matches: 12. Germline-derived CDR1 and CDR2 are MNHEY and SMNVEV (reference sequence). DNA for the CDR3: TGTGCCAGCAGTTTAGTCGGGGCAGGGGGTTATGATTCACCCCTCCACTTT. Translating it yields CASSLVGAGGYDSPLHF.

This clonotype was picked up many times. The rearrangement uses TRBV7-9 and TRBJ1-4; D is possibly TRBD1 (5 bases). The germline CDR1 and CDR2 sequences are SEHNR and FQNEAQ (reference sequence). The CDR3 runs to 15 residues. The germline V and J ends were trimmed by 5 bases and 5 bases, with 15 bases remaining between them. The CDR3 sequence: CASSLRQLTNEKLFF. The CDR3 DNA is TGTGCCAGCAGCCTCAGACAGCTAACGAATGAAAAACTGTTTTTT.

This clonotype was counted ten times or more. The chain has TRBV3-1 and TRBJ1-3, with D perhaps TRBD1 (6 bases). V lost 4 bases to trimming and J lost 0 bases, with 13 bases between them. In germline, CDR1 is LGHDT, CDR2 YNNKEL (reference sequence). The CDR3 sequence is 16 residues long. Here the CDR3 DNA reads TGTGCCAGCAGCCGAGCGGACAGCCCCTCTGGAAACACCATATATTTT. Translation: CASSRADSPSGNTIYF.

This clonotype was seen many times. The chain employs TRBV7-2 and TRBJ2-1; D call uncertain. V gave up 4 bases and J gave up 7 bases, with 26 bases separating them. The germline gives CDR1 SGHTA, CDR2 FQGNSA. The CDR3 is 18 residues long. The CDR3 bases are TGTGCCAGCAGCTCGCAACCGTTTATAGCTGCCGAGAGAAATGAGCAGTTCTTC. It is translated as CASSSQPFIAAERNEQFF.